A single sample gave rise to the 16 T cell receptor beta chains below, sequenced in a study of cytomegalovirus exposure and HLA in healthy donors. This PCR relied on a set of 60 Vbeta primers and 13 Jbeta primers. Repertoires were generated with immunoSEQ multiplex PCR, while TCRdb's copy carries only in-frame clones and drops some. The sample contains about 180,000 clones, roughly four fifths of which appear only once. The material sequenced was PBMCs. The receptors here all came from a man aged 18 to 29 in good health and CMV-seronegative.

CDR3 in DNA: TGTGCCACCTGGACTAGCGGGGGCCCAACCAAAAACATTCAGTACTTC. As protein: CATWTSGGPTKNIQYF. This chain joins TRBV2 and TRBJ2-4; TRBD2 matches 13 bases. Trimming took 10 bases from V and 2 from J; bases not matched to a gene: 8. CDR3 size: 16 residues. Germline lookup yields CDR1 SNHLY and CDR2 FYNNEI.

The CDR3 nucleotides are TGTGCCAGCAGCTTAGTAGGGACAGGAGACTATGGCTACACCTTC. Its translation is CASSLVGTGDYGYTF. The chain carries TRBV7-3 and TRBJ1-2; TRBD1 matches at 8 bases. The CDR3 consists of 15 residues. CDR1 is SGHTA, CDR2 FQGTGA, per germline. Trimming removed 2 bases from V and 3 bases from J; junction bases left unmatched: 5.

The V call is TRBV28, the J call TRBJ2-6, with 8 positions matching TRBD1. The CDR3 runs 16 residues. Trimming cost V 3 bases and J 2 bases; bases outside gene matches: 3. Germline CDR1 reads MDHEN; CDR2 reads SYDVKM. The CDR3 is CASSFQGAPGANVLTF. The CDR3 coding sequence is TGTGCCAGCAGTTTCCAGGGGGCGCCTGGGGCCAACGTCCTGACTTTC. The variable domain in full, completed from reference TRBV28 and TRBJ2-6, reads DVKVTQSSRYLVKRTGEKVFLECVQDMDHENMFWYRQDPGLGLRLIYFSYDVKMKEKGDIPEGYSVSREKKERFSLILESASTNQTSMYLCASSFQGAPGANVLTFGAGSRLTVL.

Points on this clone: Its ends do not fully match the called genes, so a read error is possible. The V and J genes are TRBV7-3 and TRBJ2-1, with D maybe TRBD2 (5 bases). The length of the CDR3 is 13 residues. Germline V gives CDR1 SGHTA, CDR2 FQGTGA. The CDR3 loop is CASSVTSTSEQFF. CDR3 bases: TGTGCCAGCAGCGTAACTAGTACGAGCGAGCAGTTCTTC.

V gene TRBV6-6 combines with J gene TRBJ1-5; 8 positions match TRBD1. With 6 bases clipped from V and 9 bases from J, the junction kept 7 bases outside the gene matches. From germline, CDR1 is MNHNY and CDR2 SVGAGI (reference sequence). CDR3 size: 13 residues. CDR3 nucleotides: TGTGCCAGCAGCCGGACAGGGACTACGCCCCAGCATTTT. Its protein product is CASSRTGTTPQHF.

The count of this clone is one. The chain is built from TRBV19 and TRBJ2-1, with 9 bases that match TRBD2. The CDR3 is 18 residues long. Trimming cost V 5 bases and J 8 bases; bases outside gene matches: 19. CDR1 is LNHDA and CDR2 is SQIVND in the germline V gene (reference sequence). CDR3 in DNA: TGTGCCAGTAGTCAAAATGTTAGACTAGCGGTGAGTCCGGATGAGCAGTTCTTC. Its protein product is CASSQNVRLAVSPDEQFF.

This clone appeared a single time. This rearrangement joins TRBV5-4 to TRBJ2-2, with TRBD1 matching over 9 bases. Germline V gives CDR1 SGHNT, CDR2 YYREEE (reference sequence). Unmatched junction bases numbered 5, after V lost 0 bases and J lost 5 bases. This CDR3 is 16 amino acids long. The CDR3 loop is CASSLAPGQGTGELFF. The CDR3 DNA reads as TGTGCCAGCAGCTTGGCCCCGGGACAGGGAACCGGGGAGCTGTTTTTT.

V and J are TRBV10-3 and TRBJ2-7, with TRBD2 matching over 11 bases. The germline V gene encodes CDR1 ENHRY and CDR2 SYGVKD. Germline trimming cut 8 bases from V and 2 bases from J; bases unmatched to any gene: 5. The CDR3 extends over 14 amino acids. Here the CDR3 DNA reads TGTGCCATCGCCGCGGGACTAGCGGCCTACGAGCAGTACTTC. Translated, it gives CAIAAGLAAYEQYF.

In nucleotides, the CDR3 is TGCGCCAGCAGCCAAGAAGGTCGAGCAGGCTCCGAGCAGTACTTC. This gives the protein CASSQEGRAGSEQYF. The chain employs TRBV4-1 and TRBJ2-7; D remains ambiguous. Trimming took off 0 bases at V and 6 bases at J, with 15 bases between the two ends. The CDR3 runs 15 residues. Germline V gene lookup returns CDR1 MGHRA and CDR2 YSYEKL.

This clone was found once. The chain combines TRBV10-3 with TRBJ1-2, with D possibly being TRBD1 (5 bases). The CDR3 sequence is 13 residues long. Looked up from germline, CDR1 is ENHRY and CDR2 is SYGVKD. The ends were cut back, 6 bases at V and 3 bases at J, with 11 bases in the middle. Here the CDR3 DNA reads TGTGCCATCAGGCCCGTAGGGGACTATGGCTACACCTTC. It codes for CAIRPVGDYGYTF.

The sample holds one count of this clone. This chain uses TRBV5-1 with TRBJ1-2; 12 nucleotides match TRBD1. Germline assignment: CDR1 SGHRS and CDR2 YFSETQ. This CDR3 is 14 amino acids long. V was clipped by 3 bases and J by 7 bases; unmatched bases: 4. CDR3 DNA: TGCGCCAGCAGCTGGGACAGGGGGCGCATTGGCTACACCTTC. Amino acid sequence: CASSWDRGRIGYTF.

V is TRBV7-9 and J is TRBJ1-4, with 8 bases that match TRBD1. Germline CDR1 and CDR2: SEHNR and FQNEAQ (reference sequence). Losses at the gene ends were 3 bases for V and 7 bases for J; bases not matched to a gene: 4. This CDR3 is 14 amino acids long. The DNA for the CDR3 is TGTGCCAGCAGCTTTGGACAGGGTCGTGAAAAACTGTTTTTT. Encoded protein: CASSFGQGREKLFF.

This clone was detected only once. The chain links TRBV30 to TRBJ2-3; D possibly corresponds to TRBD1 (6 bases). In germline, CDR1 is GTSNPN, CDR2 SVGIG (reference sequence). Between the trimmed V and J ends, which lost 4 bases and 8 bases, there was a span of 16 bases. The CDR3 sequence is 13 residues long. The CDR3 is CAWIGQGQGTQYF. Written as DNA, the CDR3 is TGTGCCTGGATAGGTCAGGGGCAGGGTACGCAGTATTTT.

The genes are TRBV6-5 and TRBJ1-2; 10 bases align to TRBD1. The CDR3 contains 15 residues. V lost 6 bases, J lost 4 bases, and 8 bases stayed unmatched. Germline V CDR1 and CDR2: MNHEY, SVGAGI. This CDR3 is CASSQPGQGIYGYTF. CDR3 bases: TGTGCCAGCAGCCAACCGGGACAGGGGATCTATGGCTACACCTTC.

The chain has TRBV18 and TRBJ2-7; weak D call: TRBD1 (6 bases). Germline CDR1 reads KGHSH; CDR2 reads LQKENI. Trimming took 3 bases from V and 2 from J, leaving 17 bases between them. This CDR3 is 16 amino acids long. The CDR3 is CASSPPSQGQAYEQYF. Written as DNA, the CDR3 is TGTGCCAGCTCACCGCCGTCTCAGGGGCAAGCCTACGAGCAGTACTTC.

This CDR3 reads CATSRAVAGGTDTQYF. The CDR3 DNA reads TGTGCCACCAGCCGAGCGGTAGCGGGGGGCACAGATACGCAGTATTTT. The J gene is TRBJ2-3, the V gene TRBV15, with 9 bases that match TRBD2. The germline V gene has CDR1 LNHNV and CDR2 YYDKDF (reference sequence). V lost 5 bases to trimming and J lost 1 base; unmatched junction nucleotides: 7. The CDR3 runs 16 residues.